The 30 T cell receptor beta chains below come from one sample, sequenced in a study of blood T cell repertoires in COVID-19. Clones were sequenced by immunoSEQ multiplex PCR, and TCRdb holds only the in-frame ones, with some missing. The sample yields 250,000 to 350,000 clones, over 75% seen once. The sequenced sample consisted of peripheral blood. Receptors originate from a man between 18 and 29 years old with active or convalescent COVID-19.

V usage is TRBV2 and J usage is TRBJ1-1; maybe TRBD1 (6 bases). Germline values: CDR1 SNHLY, CDR2 FYNNEI. The CDR3 covers 14 residues. Trimming pared 2 bases from V and 4 bases from J, leaving 11 bases between. In DNA, the CDR3 is TGTGCCAGCAGTGAACAGGGGCCATTCACTGAAGCTTTCTTT. It encodes CASSEQGPFTEAFF.

This clone has at least ten counts. V gene TRBV9 combines with J gene TRBJ1-6, with D possibly matching TRBD1 (6 bases). Germline V CDR1 and CDR2: SGDLS, YYNGEE. The ends were cut back, 0 bases at V and 13 bases at J, with 14 bases in the middle. This CDR3 is built from 14 residues. CDR3 coding DNA: TGTGCCAGCAGCGTAGGGACAGCCCGTTATCCCCTCCACTTT. Translating it yields CASSVGTARYPLHF.

The chain combines TRBV10-3 with TRBJ2-5, with 9 bases identical to TRBD1. Germline assignment: CDR1 ENHRY and CDR2 SYGVKD. The V and J ends lost 5 bases and 5 bases, in that order; junction bases with no gene match: 9. The CDR3 is 15 residues long. The CDR3 reads CAISSPGQGGETQYF. In DNA, the CDR3 is TGTGCCATCAGTTCTCCGGGACAGGGCGGTGAGACCCAGTACTTC.

This clone has just one count. The chain couples TRBV9 to TRBJ2-2; 7 nucleotides line up with TRBD1. The CDR3 loop spans 16 amino acids. Germline-derived CDR1 and CDR2 are SGDLS and YYNGEE. V shed 0 bases and J 4 bases; nucleotides not matched to a gene: 6. The CDR3: CASSVVGAGGTGELFF. In DNA, the CDR3 is TGTGCCAGCAGCGTAGTGGGGGCAGGGGGCACCGGGGAGCTGTTTTTT.

The chain combines TRBV4-1 with TRBJ1-3; a possible D gene is TRBD1 (6 bases). Trimming removed 4 bases at V and 3 bases at J, with 16 bases between. Germline V lookup: CDR1 MGHRA, CDR2 YSYEKL. The length of the CDR3 is 16 residues. The chain's CDR3 is CASSLVTGQGGNTIYF. CDR3 coding DNA: TGCGCCAGCAGCCTAGTTACAGGGCAAGGTGGAAACACCATATATTTT.

The chain employs TRBV29-1 and TRBJ2-7, with TRBD1 matching 9 bases. Trimming took 1 base from V and 0 from J; bases not matched to a gene: 1. The CDR3 runs 14 residues. The V gene's germline CDR1 is SQVTM and CDR2 ANQGSEA. The DNA of the CDR3 is TGCAGCGTTGAAGGGACAGGGGCCTCCTACGAGCAGTACTTC. Amino acid sequence: CSVEGTGASYEQYF.

The gene calls are TRBV4-2 and TRBJ1-2; 8 positions agree with TRBD1. Germline V gives CDR1 LGHNA, CDR2 YNFKEQ. V trimming: 0 bases; J trimming: 4 bases; junction bases outside the gene matches: 7. The CDR3 is 16 residues long. CDR3 sequence reads: CASSQDRRGQVYGYTF. Here the CDR3 DNA reads TGTGCCAGCAGCCAAGATCGCCGGGGACAGGTCTATGGCTACACCTTC.

The chain is built from TRBV10-3 and TRBJ2-1, with 14 bases matching TRBD2. CDR3 length equals 14 residues. J lost 4 bases, V lost 8 bases, and 1 base had no gene match. Germline CDR1 is ENHRY and CDR2 is SYGVKD. The chain's CDR3 is CAIGLAGGYNEQFF. CDR3 DNA sequence: TGTGCCATCGGACTAGCGGGGGGTTACAATGAGCAGTTCTTC.

The chain employs TRBV10-3 and TRBJ1-2; D call uncertain. V lost 7 bases, J lost 2 bases, and 17 bases lay in between. The CDR3 is 15 amino acids. From germline, CDR1 is ENHRY and CDR2 SYGVKD. The CDR3 DNA is TGTGCCATCACCGGGAGGGAAAATGAGAACTATGGCTACACCTTC. Translating it yields CAITGRENENYGYTF.

This sequence joins TRBV24-1 and TRBJ1-4; D uncertain. This CDR3 contains 12 residues. CDR1 is KGHDR, CDR2 SFDVKD, per germline. The CDR3 protein is CASRTTNEKLFF. The CDR3 coding sequence is TGTGCTTCCCGTACAACTAATGAAAAACTGTTTTTT.

The J gene is TRBJ1-1, the V gene TRBV19; perhaps TRBD1 as D (6 bases). The V gene's germline CDR1 is LNHDA and CDR2 SQIVND (reference sequence). The CDR3 consists of 14 residues. Deletions cut 3 bases from V and 3 bases from J, with 11 bases between. The CDR3 is CASSMGGRDTEAFF. In DNA form, the CDR3 reads TGTGCCAGTAGTATGGGGGGGCGCGACACTGAAGCTTTCTTT.

The chain combines TRBV18 with TRBJ2-3; tentative D call: TRBD2 (5 bases). V dropped 6 bases and J dropped 0 bases, with 10 bases sitting between them. Germline V gene sequence: CDR1 KGHSH, CDR2 LQKENI. The CDR3 is 14 amino acids. DNA of the CDR3: TGTGCCAGCTCCATGGGAGCTAGCACAGATACGCAGTATTTT. Protein sequence: CASSMGASTDTQYF.

The chain links TRBV3-1 (or the pseudogene TRBV3-2) to TRBJ2-7; 8 positions match TRBD1. Germline CDR1 and CDR2: LGHDT and YNNKEL (reference sequence). The CDR3 totals 15 residues. The ends lost 0 bases at V and 9 bases at J; junction bases unmatched: 10. DNA for the CDR3: TGTGCCAGCAGCCAAGAACCAGGGGGCTTACTTGGGCAGTACTTC. Translated, it gives CASSQEPGGLLGQYF.

The chain has TRBV23-1 and TRBJ2-5; TRBD2 is a possible D gene (5 bases). TRBV23-1 counts as an open reading frame of uncertain function. The CDR3 has 13 amino acids. The V gene lost 7 bases and the J gene lost 2 bases, with 11 bases spanning the gap. This chain's CDR3 is CASTAGMQETQYF. In DNA form, the CDR3 reads TGCGCCAGCACCGCCGGGATGCAAGAGACCCAGTACTTC.

The V and J genes are TRBV6-5 and TRBJ2-7, with 9 bases that match TRBD2. The CDR3 consists of 14 residues. V gave up 9 bases and J gave up 4 bases; unmatched junction bases: 10. Germline CDR1 MNHEY, CDR2 SVGAGI. CDR3 loop: CASGIAGGTYEQYF. CDR3 sequence (DNA): TGTGCCAGTGGGATTGCGGGGGGGACATACGAGCAGTACTTC.

This clone was observed a single time. The CDR3 is CASSPRQGALIEAFF. The CDR3 DNA reads TGCGCCAGCAGCCCCCGACAGGGGGCCTTAATTGAAGCTTTCTTT. The chain joins TRBV5-1 to TRBJ1-1; 10 bases map to TRBD1. From germline, CDR1 is SGHRS and CDR2 YFSETQ. The length of the CDR3 is 15 residues. V shed 4 bases and J 7 bases; nucleotides not matched to a gene: 10.

The chain has TRBV4-1 and TRBJ2-1; D perhaps matches TRBD2 (6 bases). From germline, CDR1 is MGHRA and CDR2 YSYEKL. The CDR3 runs to 14 residues. The V end was cut by 1 base, the J end by 3 bases, with 7 bases between. The DNA of the CDR3 is TGCGCCAGCAGCCAAGGGGGGGTCTACAATGAGCAGTTCTTC. Translation: CASSQGGVYNEQFF.

The chain joins TRBV7-8 to TRBJ2-1; a weak D match, TRBD1 (5 bases). The CDR3 is 13 amino acids. Trimming shortened V by 0 bases and J by 7 bases, and 7 bases separated the two germline ends. Germline V gene data show CDR1 as SGHVS and CDR2 as FQNEAQ. The CDR3, as DNA: TGTGCCAGCAGCTTAGCACAGGCAAATGAGCAGTTCTTC. Its protein is CASSLAQANEQFF.

The CDR3 is CSASREATDTQYF. CDR3 bases: TGCAGTGCTAGTCGCGAGGCCACAGATACGCAGTATTTT. The chain joins TRBV20-1 to TRBJ2-3; D is unresolved. V was cut by 3 bases and J by 2 bases, with 9 bases left in between. Germline V lookup: CDR1 DFQATT, CDR2 SNEGSKA (reference sequence). The CDR3 is made up of 13 amino acids.

The gene calls are TRBV7-8 and TRBJ1-2; 7 positions match TRBD1. J lost 5 bases, V lost 6 bases, and 6 bases had no gene match. This CDR3 contains 13 residues. The germline V gene has CDR1 SGHVS and CDR2 FQNEAQ. The CDR3 is CASSHDRAYGYTF. CDR3 coding DNA: TGTGCCAGCAGTCATGACAGGGCTTATGGCTACACCTTC.

This chain joins TRBV3-1 (or the pseudogene TRBV3-2) and TRBJ2-1, with a tentative D call TRBD1 (5 bases). Trimming removed 9 bases from V and 0 bases from J, with 18 bases in between. Looked up from germline, CDR1 is LGHDT and CDR2 is YNNKEL (reference sequence). The CDR3 totals 16 residues. The CDR3 reads CASGAYRSYSYNEQFF. CDR3 nucleotides: TGTGCCAGTGGGGCTTATAGGAGTTACTCCTACAATGAGCAGTTCTTC.

V is TRBV7-3 and J is TRBJ2-1, with 12 nucleotides matching TRBD2. This CDR3 has 17 amino acids. J gave up 7 bases and V 3 bases, and 10 bases lay outside the gene matches. Per germline, CDR1 SGHTA and CDR2 FQGTGA. CDR3 sequence: CASSFDGASGGENEQFF. The CDR3 region has the DNA TGTGCCAGCAGCTTCGACGGCGCTAGCGGGGGGGAAAATGAGCAGTTCTTC.

This chain joins TRBV7-2 and TRBJ1-2; TRBD1 matches at 7 bases. The CDR3 is 14 amino acids. After removal of 5 bases from V and 1 base from J, the junction contained 4 bases not matched to a gene. Germline V gene sequence: CDR1 SGHTA, CDR2 FQGNSA. The CDR3 nucleotides read TGTGCCAGCAGCGGGGGACAGCTTAACTATGGCTACACCTTC. It specifies CASSGGQLNYGYTF. Filled out from reference TRBV7-2 and TRBJ1-2, the complete variable domain reads GAGVSQSPSNKVTEKGKDVELRCDPISGHTALYWYRQSLGQGLEFLIYFQGNSAPDKSGLPSDRFSAERTGGSVSTLTIQRTQQEDSAVYLCASSGGQLNYGYTFGSGTRLTVV.

The rearrangement uses TRBV2 and TRBJ1-5; 7 nucleotides agree with TRBD1. From germline, CDR1 is SNHLY and CDR2 FYNNEI. Trimming cost V 11 bases and J 4 bases; bases outside gene matches: 14. The CDR3 is 15 amino acids. CDR3 protein: CASLRVQGHNQPQHF. In DNA, the CDR3 is TGTGCCTCTCTCCGGGTACAGGGGCATAATCAGCCCCAGCATTTT. Filled out from reference TRBV2 and TRBJ1-5, the complete variable domain reads EPEVTQTPSHQVTQMGQEVILRCVPISNHLYFYWYRQILGQKVEFLVSFYNNEISEKSEIFDDQFSVERPDGSNFTLKIRSTKLEDSAMYFCASLRVQGHNQPQHFGDGTRLSIL.

This sequence joins TRBV11-2 and TRBJ1-2; D is unclear. The germline V gene has CDR1 SGHAT and CDR2 FQNNGV. V lost 1 base and J lost 2, with 11 bases in between. The CDR3 extends over 15 amino acids. The CDR3 DNA sequence: TGTGCCAGCAGCTTAGGGCCTTTATGGAACTATGGCTACACCTTC. It codes for CASSLGPLWNYGYTF.

This clone was counted at least ten times. The V gene is TRBV19, the J gene TRBJ2-7; D may be TRBD2 (5 bases). Germline V gene lookup returns CDR1 LNHDA and CDR2 SQIVND (reference sequence). The CDR3 has 15 amino acids. V gave up 5 bases and J gave up 1 base, with 15 bases separating them. Written as DNA, the CDR3 is TGTGCCAGTAGTGGATCACTAGGAGGATCCTACGAGCAGTACTTC. Amino acid sequence: CASSGSLGGSYEQYF.

This sequence joins TRBV2 and TRBJ2-1; weak D call: TRBD1 (6 bases). V was shortened by 0 bases and J by 5 bases, with 8 bases between the two germline ends. CDR3 length: 14 residues. Germline V CDR1 and CDR2: SNHLY, FYNNEI. The CDR3 region has the DNA TGTGCCAGCAGTGAAGCGTCAGGGGACAATGAGCAGTTCTTC. Residues: CASSEASGDNEQFF.

This chain links TRBV7-9 with TRBJ1-6; 7 bases fit TRBD1. The germline gives CDR1 SEHNR, CDR2 FQNEAQ (reference sequence). CDR3 length: 15 residues. With 3 bases clipped from V and 8 bases from J, the junction kept 7 bases outside the gene matches. Here the CDR3 DNA reads TGTGCCAGCAGCTTGGGGACAGTCTTATATTCACCCCTCCACTTT. Translation: CASSLGTVLYSPLHF.

The CDR3 bases are TGTGCCAGCAGCTTAGGACAGGGGGATTACCACACCTTC. Translation: CASSLGQGDYHTF. The rearrangement joins TRBV13 to TRBJ1-2; 8 bases map to TRBD1. The CDR3 has 13 residues. V was pared by 0 bases and J by 12 bases, with 6 bases of the junction left unmatched. Germline CDR1 reads PRHDT; CDR2 reads FYEKMQ (reference sequence).

This chain uses TRBV5-8 with TRBJ1-2; a possible D gene is TRBD1 (5 bases). The V end lost 4 bases, the J end lost 5 bases, and 15 bases lay between the germline ends. CDR1 and CDR2 from the germline V gene are SGHTS and YDEGEE. The CDR3 runs to 14 residues. The CDR3 protein is CASSAGLFPYGYTF. CDR3 DNA: TGTGCCAGCAGCGCGGGACTCTTCCCGTATGGCTACACCTTC.